What follows is one T cell receptor (beta chain) and its context. Germline V gene data show CDR1 as KGHSH and CDR2 as LQKENI. Trimming took off 2 bases at V and 9 bases at J, with 14 bases between the two ends. This CDR3 spans 14 amino acids. This record comes from a study of blood T cell repertoires in COVID-19. Study-wide context: Samples taken during acute and convalescent COVID-19 were collected in the United States, Italy and Spain. T cells, B-cell-depleted T cells, or PBMCs supplied cDNA or gDNA.

In the original analysis: From reference gene primer amplification, estimates of nucleated cell counts were derived. The assay was immunoSEQ multiplex PCR, and TCRdb's table has in-frame clones only and misses some. The V and J calls and clone size come from that table; D and trimming were worked out from the DNA. Altogether approximately 190,000 clones are present, about 86% being singletons, with the ten largest covering approximately 15%. This chain connects TRBV18 to TRBJ2-1, with D possibly TRBD1 on 6 matching bases. Specimen: peripheral blood. This TCR derives from a man aged 25 to 40 with active or convalescent COVID-19. CDR3 sequence reads: CASSPVTGSGEQFF. In DNA, the CDR3 is TGTGCCAGCTCACCAGTTACAGGGTCAGGTGAGCAGTTCTTC.